This T cell receptor (beta chain) was identified in a study of CD8+ T cells in alopecia areata. Study information: The drug, tofacitinib, lasted 6 to 18 months, followed by 6 months off drug.

Regarding this clone: The antigen is unknown.

Those with alopecia areata gave lesional scalp punch biopsies and peripheral blood. Extraction and reverse transcription of RNA yielded cDNA as the sequencing template. The method was immunoSEQ multiplex PCR; TCRdb's version includes in-frame clones alone and lacks a portion of them. Of about 130,000 clones listed, around 50% are singletons. Germline V gives CDR1 SGHVS, CDR2 FNYEAQ. Trimming left V 7 bases short and J 3 bases short, with 17 bases between. The length of the CDR3 is 15 residues. Study-wide points: Clonality in lesional scalp, especially alopecia totalis/universalis, exceeded that of normal scalp. Scalp samples also yield sequences from resident alphabeta T cells of normal skin.

The source was CD4+ T cells sorted from blood, collected at week 0. The receptor's source is a human donor with alopecia areata. The rearrangement links TRBV7-6 to TRBJ2-3; D tentatively fits TRBD1 or TRBD2 (7 bases each). The chain's CDR3 is CASTSGGGFTDTQYF. CDR3 DNA sequence: TGTGCCAGCACCTCAGGGGGAGGGTTTACAGATACGCAGTATTTT.